This T cell receptor (beta chain) was profiled in a study of blood T cell repertoires in COVID-19. Study at large: Donors in the United States, Italy and Spain gave samples during acute or convalescent COVID-19.

Authors' data handling: Researchers report that nucleated cell counts were estimated from reference gene primer amplification. Clones were sequenced by immunoSEQ multiplex PCR, and TCRdb holds only the in-frame ones, with some missing. V, J and clone size derive from that table, while D and trimming were established from the DNA sequence. In the table there are some 150,000 clones, about four fifths of which are singletons. The sequenced sample consisted of peripheral blood. This TCR derives from a woman aged 80 or over with acute or convalescent COVID-19.

The CDR3 loop is CASSSSGGGNTGELFF. CDR3 DNA: TGTGCCAGCAGCTCCTCGGGAGGGGGGAACACCGGGGAGCTGTTTTTT. The chain joins TRBV7-6 to TRBJ2-2; TRBD2 matches 8 bases. This CDR3 contains 16 residues. J gave up 1 base and V 4 bases, and 5 bases lay outside the gene matches. The V gene's germline CDR1 is SGHVS and CDR2 FNYEAQ.